This TCR beta chain was identified in a study of blood T cell repertoires in COVID-19 (TCRdb year 2020). Regarding the study in general: Collaborator samples came from the United States, Italy and Spain and covered acute and convalescent phases of COVID-19. The material from the prospective study consisted of cDNA or gDNA derived from T cells, B-cell-depleted T cells, or PBMCs. Subjects who had been exposed to COVID-19, were actively infected with it, or had recovered from it provided the deeply sampled blood TCRbeta repertoires that made up the dataset. The repertoires were released in a freely available public database intended as a resource for research on the immune response to SARS-CoV-2. Samples came from the ongoing ImmuneRACE study (first 160 participants) plus 1,254 subjects from 6 global collaborators. The sample metadata nearly always contained a de-identified subject ID, COVID-19 status, age in years and sex. HLA class I and class II types, where available, came from metadata supplied by the sample provider rather than from assay-based typing. The research as a whole found: Clinical and demographic metadata were provided uncurated, with the amount varying by source and participant.

TCRbeta CDR3 regions were amplified from genomic DNA by means of the immunoSEQ Assay, a bias-controlled multiplex PCR. The paper's processing steps were these. Nucleated cell counts per sample were estimated from amplification of reference gene primers within the assay. To quantify the absolute abundance of each unique TCRbeta CDR3 rearrangement, sequence reads were collapsed and filtered. For each sample, productive Simpson clonality was calculated as the square root of Simpson's diversity index over productive rearrangements. Entries here come from immuneACCESS through TCRdb and include only in-frame sequences with V and J called. Some clones fail to appear in such tables; in the studies checked, an unresolved V gene covers under half of the shortfall, and the cause of the remainder is unknown. That table furnishes V, J and clone size, whereas the DNA furnished D and trimming. For this sample there are some 280,000 clones; around 90% appear just once. The ten top clones hold just under 0.95% of the sample.

Of note for this clone: The clone's antigen remains unknown. The input lacks base qualities; no much larger clone sits a single base away.

The CDR3 runs 17 residues from the cysteine to the phenylalanine. The DNA shown is the 51-base CDR3, in frame from base 1. Per the germline V gene, SGHTA is the CDR1 and FQGNSA is the CDR2. Germline trimming amounts to 5 bases on V and 7 bases on J, with 14 as the count of junction bases outside the gene matches. Another Seattle source contributed samples from volunteer blood donors who had recovered from COVID-19. Whole blood was collected in K2EDTA tubes by collaborating institutions according to the institutions' own protocols. For TCRbeta analysis, collaborators shipped samples as frozen whole blood, isolated PBMCs, or DNA extracted from either of those sample types.

The sample comprised peripheral blood. This TCR was sampled from a woman in her thirties or forties who had recovered from COVID-19. Rearrangement joined TRBV7-2 to TRBJ2-1, with TRBD2 matching 10 junction bases. The nucleotide sequence reads TGTGCCAGCAGCCCCTCCTTCCTAGCGGGAGTGATGAATGAGCAGTTCTTC. Its protein is CASSPSFLAGVMNEQFF.